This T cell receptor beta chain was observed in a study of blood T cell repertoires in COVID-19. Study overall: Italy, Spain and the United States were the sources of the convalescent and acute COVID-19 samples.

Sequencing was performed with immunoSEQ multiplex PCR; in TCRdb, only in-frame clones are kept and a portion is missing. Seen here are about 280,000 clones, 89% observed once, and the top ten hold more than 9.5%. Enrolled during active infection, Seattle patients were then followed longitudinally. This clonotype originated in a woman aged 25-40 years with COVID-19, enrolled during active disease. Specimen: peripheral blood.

The CDR3: CASSSLTPRQVQQYF. CDR3 nucleotide sequence: TGTGCCAGCAGTTCGCTCACCCCGAGACAGGTGCAGCAGTACTTC. V usage is TRBV6-5 and J usage is TRBJ2-7, with a weak D call TRBD1 (6 bases). V was clipped by 4 bases and J by 8 bases, with 21 bases between them. This CDR3 has 15 amino acids. Per germline, CDR1 MNHEY and CDR2 SVGAGI.